One sample yielded the 12 T cell receptor beta chains listed below, sequenced in a study of persistence of HIV-infected CD4 T cells. Their antigens are not known. The libraries were made with immunoSEQ version 4 in survey mode. Generated by immunoSEQ multiplex PCR, the TCRdb table keeps only in-frame clones and is missing some. Among about 30,000 clones listed, roughly 71% were seen once. An overlapping HIV-1 Gag peptide pool stimulated these cells at about 1 ug/peptide/mL. Sorting of responding CD4+ T cells relied on upregulated CD40 ligand together with CD69. The sample consisted of CD4+ T cells sorted from PBMCs after 18-hour stimulation, taken from a patient who received antiretroviral therapy. The receptors were sampled from an adult man with HIV who was CMV-seropositive.

This clone has just one count. The chain uses TRBV19 and TRBJ1-2, with no clear D. Deletions cut 6 bases from V and 5 bases from J, with 16 bases between. The CDR3 covers 14 residues. CDR1 LNHDA and CDR2 SQIVND come from the germline V gene (reference sequence). CDR3 protein: CASSPRTYDYGYTF. CDR3 bases: TGTGCCAGTAGCCCCAGGACGTATGATTATGGCTACACCTTC.

The V and J genes are TRBV7-2 and TRBJ2-7; 10 positions agree with TRBD2. Germline V gene lookup returns CDR1 SGHTA and CDR2 FQGNSA. V trimming: 5 bases; J trimming: 6 bases; junction bases outside the gene matches: 10. CDR3 length: 15 amino acids. CDR3 sequence reads: CASSPQASGGGEQYF. CDR3 nucleotide sequence: TGTGCCAGCAGCCCCCAGGCTAGCGGGGGAGGCGAGCAGTACTTC.

V gene TRBV2 combines with J gene TRBJ1-3; 10 bases align to TRBD1. V shed 11 bases and J 7 bases; nucleotides not matched to a gene: 8. Germline V gene data show CDR1 as SNHLY and CDR2 as FYNNEI. The length of the CDR3 is 13 residues. CDR3 nucleotides: TGTGCCTCCTCCGGGACAGGGGCTAACACCATATATTTT. Translated: CASSGTGANTIYF.

V gene TRBV27 combines with J gene TRBJ1-5; the D gene is possibly TRBD1 (6 bases). V lost 2 bases, J lost 7 bases, and 15 bases lay in between. The CDR3 is 15 amino acids. The germline V gene encodes CDR1 MNHEY and CDR2 SMNVEV (reference sequence). In nucleotides, the CDR3 is TGTGCCAGCAGTTTAGGTCCAGGGGCGGGACAGCCCCAGCATTTT. Its protein product is CASSLGPGAGQPQHF.

This clone turned up a few times. V is TRBV4-1 and J is TRBJ1-5; tentative D call: TRBD1 (5 bases). V gave up 5 bases and J gave up 2 bases, with 22 bases separating them. This CDR3 has 18 residues. Germline-derived CDR1 and CDR2 are MGHRA and YSYEKL. CDR3 loop: CASSLWGGSGARNQPQHF. The CDR3 DNA reads as TGCGCCAGCAGCTTATGGGGAGGGTCCGGGGCCCGCAATCAGCCCCAGCATTTT.

The chain joins TRBV25-1 to TRBJ1-2; D possibly corresponds to TRBD1 (6 bases). Trimming pared 3 bases from V and 8 bases from J, leaving 19 bases between. Germline assignment: CDR1 MGHDK and CDR2 SYGVNS. This CDR3 is 15 amino acids long. The CDR3 sequence is CASSEGAGRGQGYTF. CDR3 sequence (DNA): TGTGCCAGCAGTGAGGGGGCAGGGAGAGGTCAAGGCTACACCTTC.

This clone has a single count. The rearrangement links TRBV4-2 to TRBJ1-1; no clear D gene. Looked up from germline, CDR1 is LGHNA and CDR2 is YNFKEQ. Trimming pared 2 bases from V and 0 bases from J, leaving 7 bases between. This CDR3 region has 14 residues. CDR3 nucleotides: TGTGCCAGCAGCCAAACCTGGATGAACACTGAAGCTTTCTTT. This sequence encodes CASSQTWMNTEAFF.

On this clone itself: Additional DNA sequences in this sample encode the identical CDR3. V and J are TRBV4-1 and TRBJ1-3; no reliable D call. CDR1 is MGHRA and CDR2 is YSYEKL in the germline V gene. Trimming took 1 base from V and 10 from J, leaving 5 bases between them. The CDR3 covers 11 residues. In DNA, the CDR3 is TGCGCCAGCAGCCAAGTAAATACCATATATTTT. As protein: CASSQVNTIYF.

In nucleotides, the CDR3 is TGTGCCAGCTCACCCGCCCGGACAGGGGAGATTACTGAAGCTTTCTTT. Amino acids: CASSPARTGEITEAFF. The chain has TRBV18 and TRBJ1-1, with 9 bases identical to TRBD1. Germline CDR1 and CDR2: KGHSH and LQKENI. This CDR3 contains 16 residues. After removal of 3 bases from V and 5 bases from J, the junction contained 10 bases not matched to a gene.

This clone was picked up a small number of times. The chain combines TRBV3-1 (or the pseudogene TRBV3-2) with TRBJ1-1; D is perhaps TRBD1 (6 bases). Between the trimmed V and J ends, which lost 0 bases and 11 bases, there was a span of 16 bases. The CDR3 is made up of 14 amino acids. Per the germline V gene, CDR1 is LGHDT and CDR2 is YNNKEL (reference sequence). CDR3 loop: CASSQEDRTGKAFF. The CDR3 coding sequence is TGTGCCAGCAGCCAAGAAGATCGTACAGGGAAGGCTTTCTTT.

Note on this clone: This may arise from a read error, as a much more abundant clone is one base away. This chain connects TRBV3-1 (or the pseudogene TRBV3-2) to TRBJ2-7; tentatively, D is TRBD1 (6 bases). Deletions cut 4 bases from V and 5 bases from J, with 6 bases between. Looked up from germline, CDR1 is LGHDT and CDR2 is YNNKEL (reference sequence). CDR3 length: 11 amino acids. The CDR3 DNA reads TGTGCCAGCAGCCGGGGGCACGAGCAGTACTTC. It translates to CASSRGHEQYF.

The rearrangement uses TRBV27 and TRBJ2-3; D unresolved. Trimming pared 8 bases from V and 1 base from J, leaving 1 base between. CDR3 size: 10 residues. The germline CDR1 and CDR2 sequences are MNHEY and SMNVEV (reference sequence). The CDR3 coding sequence is TGTGCCAGCGGCACAGATACGCAGTATTTT. It specifies CASGTDTQYF.